The 10 T cell receptor beta chains below were found in one sample sequenced in a study of chemoradiotherapy in HPV16-positive cancers. Clones were sequenced by immunoSEQ multiplex PCR, and TCRdb holds only the in-frame ones, with some missing. The repertoire includes about 2,900 clones, about 92% of them detected once, and roughly 3.7% sits in the top ten. The sequencing here drew on tumor tissue, taken from a patient who underwent chemoradiotherapy. These receptors were collected from a human donor with HPV-associated anogenital cancer.

V gene TRBV7-2 combines with J gene TRBJ2-1; D tentatively reads TRBD1 or TRBD2 (5 bases each). With 1 base removed from V and 3 bases from J, the gap between germline ends came to 10 bases. The CDR3 has 15 amino acids. The germline V gene has CDR1 SGHTA and CDR2 FQGNSA. The DNA for the CDR3 is TGTGCCAGCAGCTTAGGAGGGGCCAACTACAATGAGCAGTTCTTC. It codes for CASSLGGANYNEQFF.

The chain is built from TRBV6-5 and TRBJ2-7; the match to TRBD1 covers 10 bases. The CDR3 has 12 residues. CDR1 is MNHEY, CDR2 SVGAGI, per germline. V gave up 5 bases and J gave up 8 bases; unmatched junction bases: 3. CDR3: CASSPGQGKQYF. Here the CDR3 DNA reads TGTGCCAGCAGTCCGGGACAGGGGAAGCAGTACTTC.

This chain links TRBV18 with TRBJ1-1; D gene uncertain. This CDR3 is 14 amino acids long. The V end lost 4 bases, the J end lost 6 bases, and 15 bases lay between the germline ends. CDR1 KGHSH and CDR2 LQKENI come from the germline V gene. CDR3 sequence (DNA): TGTGCCAGCTCACTCTCGTGGGGAGCAGCTGAAGCTTTCTTT. Translating it yields CASSLSWGAAEAFF.

CDR3 sequence (DNA): TGTGCCAGCAGATTAGGCGGGAGGGCCGACGGGGAGCTGTTTTTT. Its translation is CASRLGGRADGELFF. This sequence joins TRBV9 and TRBJ2-2; TRBD2 matches at 9 bases. The CDR3 spans 15 residues. Germline CDR1 SGDLS, CDR2 YYNGEE. Trimming cost V 5 bases and J 7 bases; bases outside gene matches: 9.

The rearrangement links TRBV27 to TRBJ1-1; D is ambiguous. From germline, CDR1 is MNHEY and CDR2 SMNVEV (reference sequence). V dropped 6 bases and J dropped 3 bases, with 8 bases sitting between them. This CDR3 contains 12 residues. The CDR3 sequence is CASSATHTEAFF. Written as DNA, the CDR3 is TGTGCCAGCAGCGCTACTCACACTGAAGCTTTCTTT.

This CDR3 is CASSLGFPLREKLFF. CDR3 sequence (DNA): TGTGCCAGCAGCCTAGGATTCCCGTTGAGAGAAAAACTGTTTTTT. This chain connects TRBV6-5 to TRBJ1-4; no clear D. The CDR3 covers 15 residues. Trimming took off 6 bases at V and 8 bases at J, with 19 bases between the two ends. CDR1 MNHEY and CDR2 SVGAGI come from the germline V gene.

The rearrangement joins TRBV5-1 to TRBJ2-2, with 12 bases fitting TRBD2. V lost 4 bases, J lost 5 bases, and 6 bases stayed unmatched. CDR3 length: 16 residues. Germline V CDR1 and CDR2: SGHRS, YFSETQ. CDR3 sequence reads: CASSPSGRAGTGELFF. The DNA for the CDR3 is TGCGCCAGCAGCCCTAGCGGGAGGGCCGGAACCGGGGAGCTGTTTTTT.

This chain links TRBV29-1 with TRBJ2-1; 8 bases align to TRBD1. The V segment lost 6 bases and the J segment 6 bases; nucleotides outside the gene matches: 7. Germline lookup yields CDR1 SQVTM and CDR2 ANQGSEA. There are 13 residues in the CDR3. The CDR3 DNA reads TGCAGCGTGGCGACAGGGGACCTCAATGAGCAGTTCTTC. Protein sequence: CSVATGDLNEQFF.

The chain is built from TRBV7-2 and TRBJ2-3; D call uncertain. The CDR3 is 18 residues long. The V gene lost 3 bases and the J gene lost 4 bases, with 23 bases spanning the gap. Germline V gives CDR1 SGHTA, CDR2 FQGNSA. The CDR3 nucleotides read TGTGCCAGCAGCTTCAACACACATTTCGGGCCGGAGCCAGATACGCAGTATTTT. As protein: CASSFNTHFGPEPDTQYF.

This chain joins TRBV5-1 and TRBJ1-2; D is possibly TRBD1 (5 bases). The CDR3 extends over 13 amino acids. Per germline, CDR1 SGHRS and CDR2 YFSETQ. Trimming took off 2 bases at V and 7 bases at J, with 12 bases between the two ends. The CDR3 is CASSFEGLSGYTF. In DNA, the CDR3 is TGCGCCAGCAGCTTCGAGGGGCTCAGTGGCTACACCTTC.